This T cell receptor beta chain was sequenced in a study of identical twins (dated by TCRdb to the mid-2010s). In terms of the full investigation: To test whether fetal clonotypes persist, this study deep-sequenced TCR alpha and beta repertoires from monozygotic twins, from unrelated adults of various ages, and from cord blood. Replicate twin experiments were performed at different times using different library preparation protocols to rule out contamination.

Every donor was a healthy Caucasian. Library preparation was by 5' RACE. Instrument on record: Illumina HiSeq 2000. Template switching introduced a universal primer binding site; the final cDNA contained a unique molecular identifier, enabling accurate counting of TCR cDNA molecules. Specific primers in the conserved constant-segment region were used to synthesize first-strand cDNA for the TCR alpha and beta chains. To control for contamination, every cDNA library carried two barcodes: a SMART-Mk sample barcode plus Illumina barcodes. TruSeq adapter sequences along with Illumina sample barcodes were introduced in two successive PCR steps. The TCR alpha and beta cDNA libraries were sequenced on the Illumina HiSeq platform using custom primers. On the authors' methods: Unique molecular identifiers were extracted from raw reads with MiGEC, and CDR3 positions were determined with MiXCR. Recombination models were inferred per individual with the repgenHMM and IGoR tools using an EM algorithm. The tcR package in R was used for shared clonotype analysis, with sharing normalized by the product of cloneset sizes. To study raw recombination free of thymic and clonal selection effects, out-of-frame nonproductive sequences were analyzed. The public sequencing data were trimmed at Q25 with fastp and processed into clonotypes with MiXCR by TCRdb, which kept only in-frame beta chains. Records with the same CDR3 protein are collapsed into one entry carrying the most frequent genes and DNA. The V and J calls, along with clone size, are taken from TCRdb and not from the paper's own processing. The sample has more than 1.5 million distinct CDR3 sequences on record, under 35% of them singletons. The ten largest clonotypes hold 0.27% of the sample.

What the study reported, not specific to this receptor: Abundant cord blood beta clonotypes carried fewer insertions; young adult naive repertoires showed a weaker similar trend, while memory repertoires showed none. Conclusions relied on cross-sectional statistical analysis, since the same donors could not be followed over many years. Out-of-frame TCR alpha sharing in monozygotic twins was systematically underestimated by recombination models, whereas sharing between unrelated individuals was in agreement with the recombination models. Invariant T cells such as MAIT and iNKT could partly confound zero-insertion analyses, though diverse VJ usage argued against this for most clonotypes. Compared with coincidental sharing between unrelated individuals, out-of-frame TCR alpha sequences shared between twins had an excess of sequences with low generation probability. The excess sharing between twins in beta out-of-frame sequences was weaker because fewer shared sequences reduced the signal-to-noise ratio.

About this clonotype itself: Its specific antigen is unknown. The record has no base qualities; no much larger clone is one base away.

This clonotype originated in a newborn girl in good health. The specimen sequenced was cord blood.

DNA sequence: TGTGCCAGCAGTGAATCCCCCGGATCTAGCGGGAGGGCCAATGAGCAGTTCTTC. Its coded protein is CASSESPGSSGRANEQFF. The rearrangement combines TRBV25-1 with TRBJ2-1, with 12 middle bases fitting TRBD2. The germline V end is reduced by 1 base and the J end by 6 bases; junction bases left unmatched: 10. Including cysteine and phenylalanine, the CDR3 has 18 amino acids. Only the CDR3 DNA is retained, 54 bases long and in frame from the first base. The CDR1 and CDR2 encoded by the germline V gene are MGHDK and SYGVNS.